This entry describes one T cell receptor beta chain. Its antigen specificity is not known. Base-call qualities are not available, and no considerably larger clone is one nucleotide away. The label giving this sample's time point can be read as: about 28 days (+/-7) after the second vaccine dose. AZD1222 recipients with second doses at about 4 weeks or about 12 weeks were pooled, because spike-specific TCR depth and breadth did not differ between schedules. Vaccinee samples were obtained from the UK trials COV001 and COV002, which included a single-blind randomized controlled phase 2/3 trial of AZD1222 (ChAdOx1 nCoV-19) in healthy adults. For TCRbeta chain sequencing, PBMC samples from trial participants were taken at day 0 and at day 28 after the second dose. The sample belongs to a study of T cell responses to AZD1222 COVID-19 vaccine (dated by TCRdb to the early 2020s). Regarding the study in general: A total of more than 230 trial participants underwent TCR sequencing, of whom nearly 210 received two doses of AZD1222 and about 25 received two doses of the MenACWY control vaccine. Trial participants were enrolled by age into 18-55, 56-69 and 70-plus year subgroups, with roughly 160, 29 and 62 TCR-sequenced participants respectively.

Study-wide findings and limitations: Reportedly, close to half of the unique spike-specific TCRs recognized epitopes lying outside the regions that are mutated in the B.1.351 and B.1.1.7 variants. Because no day 14 peak-response samples were available, repertoires were characterized only after the peak T cell response. The vaccine-associated CD4 TCRs covered the entire spike protein, and the dominant responses fell in regions 160-218 and 743-854. A significant rise in spike-specific TCR breadth and depth was observed after two AZD1222 doses relative to day 0 and relative to MenACWY recipients. Participants were mostly white British, with more females than males. The authors suggested clonal diversity may have been underestimated. Conclusions about previously exposed vaccinees are limited because only six or seven AZD1222 recipients were SARS-CoV-2 seropositive at baseline. The 56-69-year group was small, and its depth increase did not reach significance, likely because of low power.

The CDR3 regions of human TCRbeta chains were subjected to immunosequencing. The study's processing was this. TCRs in the repertoires were compared against a reference library of SARS-CoV-2-specific TCRs that had been generated with the MIRA antigen-specificity platform. Breadth was defined as the fraction of unique TCRs that were SARS-CoV-2-associated, and depth was defined as the fraction of total T cells that were SARS-CoV-2-associated. Each spike-specific TCR was assigned to its reactive spike region and to a CD4 or CD8 class using the MIRA data. Log10-transformed breadth and depth values were compared by one-way ANOVA with Sidak's multiple comparisons tests. TCRdb retrieved this table from immuneACCESS and kept in-frame rearrangements only. Not all clones are present; in checked studies, unresolved V genes account for under half, and no reason is known for the remainder. V and J calls and clone size are those listed in that table; D and trimming were worked out from the DNA. The sample table records over 100,000 clones; about nine tenths of these occur just once. The ten largest clones represent roughly 2.7% of the sample.

Via the germline V gene (reference sequence), CDR1 is GTSNPN and CDR2 SVGIG. At the junction V is shortened by 4 bases and J by 4 bases, with 10 bases in between. The CDR3 measures 12 amino acids from cysteine to phenylalanine. Just CDR3 DNA is preserved here, 36 bases in frame from base 1. This material consisted of peripheral blood, taken 28 days after the second AZD1222 dose. The V and J segments used are TRBV30 and TRBJ1-2; there is no confident call for the D gene. This clonotype was sampled from an adult who received the AZD1222 COVID-19 vaccine. The CDR3 protein is CAWTVGRYGYTF. The DNA sequence is TGTGCCTGGACGGTGGGTCGCTATGGCTACACCTTC. Joined to the reference TRBV30 and TRBJ1-2 proteins, this CDR3 gives the full variable domain: SQTIHQWPATLVQPVGSPLSLECTVEGTSNPNLYWYRQAAGRGLQLLFYSVGIGQISSEVPQNLSASRPQDRQFILSSKKLLLSDSGFYLCAWTVGRYGYTFGSGTRLTVV.